The subject of this entry is one T cell receptor (beta chain). This specimen belongs to a study of blood T cell repertoires in COVID-19. The wider study: PBMCs, B-cell-depleted T cells, or T cells provided the cDNA or gDNA that made up the material.

Looked up from germline, CDR1 is KGHSH and CDR2 is LQKENI. This CDR3 has 16 residues. V lost 3 bases and J lost 7; bases outside the gene matches: 12. TCRdb keeps only in-frame clones here, not all; method: immunoSEQ multiplex PCR. This table holds 65,000 to 90,000 clones, roughly nine tenths found once. The rearrangement joins TRBV18 to TRBJ1-5; 7 nucleotides match TRBD1. The origin of this receptor is a man between 45 and 60 years old with acute or convalescent COVID-19. The sequencing input was peripheral blood. CDR3 nucleotide sequence: TGTGCCAGCTCACCGACGACAGGGTGGGCGGAACAGCCCCAGCATTTT. It is translated as CASSPTTGWAEQPQHF. Full variable domain (outside the CDR3, taken from reference TRBV18 and TRBJ1-5): NAGVMQNPRHLVRRRGQEARLRCSPMKGHSHVYWYRQLPEEGLKFMVYLQKENIIDESGMPKERFSAEFPKEGPSILRIQQVVRGDSAAYFCASSPTTGWAEQPQHFGDGTRLSIL.